This T cell receptor (beta chain) derives from a study of regulatory T cells in long-lasting Graves disease. The wider study: Graves' patients diagnosed newly had used antithyroid drugs under 3 months. Findings and limits, study-wide: Relative to newly diagnosed Graves' patients, persistent ones had lower TCR diversity.

The time point is: newly diagnosed GD, antithyroid drugs for less than 3 months. PBMC-derived RNA was used for the TCR library. To make TCR beta libraries, researchers used iRepertoire HTBI primers and Arm-PCR of CDR3 regions. TCRdb re-analysed the multiplex PCR reads in MiXCR, keeping a single row per CDR3 protein. Found here are 250,000 to 300,000 distinct CDR3 sequences, about 17% of them singletons; the top ten hold 12% to 15%. This clonotype has only one observation. Its target is not known. These data were likewise used in another study, on T cells in Graves' hyperthyroidism and ophthalmopathy. That study reports: Model output signaled ophthalmopathy a median approximately 6.2 months ahead of onset.

The specimen was peripheral blood mononuclear cells (PBMCs), collected at new diagnosis, from a patient treated with antithyroid drugs. This receptor was obtained from a woman under 40 with Graves disease.

The DNA of the CDR3 is TGTGCCAGTAGTCCACGGACGGCCGGAAACATTCAGTACTTC. It translates to CASSPRTAGNIQYF. The genes are TRBV19 and TRBJ2-4; no clear D. The CDR3 is 14 residues long. V was trimmed by 5 bases and J by 6 bases, leaving 14 bases between them. The germline V gene encodes CDR1 LNHDA and CDR2 SQIVND (reference sequence).